This section outlines one T cell receptor (beta chain) sequence together with its context. Its antigen is unidentified. The use of a sample-barcoded 5' primer and a J-beta primer mix characterized a second PCR of roughly 7 to 11 cycles. TCRdb reprocessed the 5' RACE reads via MiXCR and lists one record per CDR3 protein. The sample yields about 640,000 distinct CDR3 sequences, 45% to 65% seen once. This record belongs to a study of blood T cells in healthy people across ages. On the study more broadly: The capture of about one barcoded beta molecule per two T cells was achieved by template switching.

V lost 4 bases and J 2 bases, leaving 16 bases between the germline ends. The CDR3 is made up of 16 amino acids. The germline CDR1 and CDR2 sequences are SGHRS and YFSETQ. General observations from the study: Strong correlation was found linking TCR beta diversity to naive T cell percentage. It was the long-lived donors that had more naive CD4+ cells and higher diversity than aged donors. Older age coincided with a roughly linear decline in TCR beta diversity per million T cells.

The V and J genes are TRBV5-1 and TRBJ1-3; D is perhaps TRBD1 (5 bases). The TCR comes from a man aged 60 to 75 in good health. The sample taken for sequencing was blood. The DNA for the CDR3 is TGCGCCAGCAGCGATGCAACAGGTTTAACTGGAAACACCATATATTTT. This sequence encodes CASSDATGLTGNTIYF. Supplemented by reference TRBV5-1 and TRBJ1-3, the full variable domain reads KAGVTQTPRYLIKTRGQQVTLSCSPISGHRSVSWYQQTPGQGLQFLFEYFSETQRNKGNFPGRFSGRQFSNSRSEMNVSTLELGDSALYLCASSDATGLTGNTIYFGEGSWLTVV.